The present TCR beta chain was sequenced within a study of beta chain features in type 1 diabetes. Study-level information: Patients did not differ from healthy donors in age, gender or cell yield.

This clone showed up just a few times. Reverse transcribing all isolated RNA meant expressed TCRB transcripts were sequenced. The protocol was immunoSEQ multiplex PCR, while the TCRdb copy is restricted to in-frame clones and leaves out a portion. The table shows 300,000 to 350,000 clones, with 8% occurring only once. The V gene's germline CDR1 is MDHEN and CDR2 SYDVKM. CDR3 length equals 14 residues. After removal of 7 bases from V and 2 bases from J, the junction contained 4 bases not matched to a gene. The receptor was derived from a woman between 18 and 29 years old in good health. The chain has TRBV28 and TRBJ2-3; 9 bases match TRBD2. Sequences were obtained from central memory CD4+ T cells from blood. CDR3 region: CASTTSGHTDTQYF. The CDR3 DNA is TGTGCCAGCACCACTAGCGGGCACACAGATACGCAGTATTTT.